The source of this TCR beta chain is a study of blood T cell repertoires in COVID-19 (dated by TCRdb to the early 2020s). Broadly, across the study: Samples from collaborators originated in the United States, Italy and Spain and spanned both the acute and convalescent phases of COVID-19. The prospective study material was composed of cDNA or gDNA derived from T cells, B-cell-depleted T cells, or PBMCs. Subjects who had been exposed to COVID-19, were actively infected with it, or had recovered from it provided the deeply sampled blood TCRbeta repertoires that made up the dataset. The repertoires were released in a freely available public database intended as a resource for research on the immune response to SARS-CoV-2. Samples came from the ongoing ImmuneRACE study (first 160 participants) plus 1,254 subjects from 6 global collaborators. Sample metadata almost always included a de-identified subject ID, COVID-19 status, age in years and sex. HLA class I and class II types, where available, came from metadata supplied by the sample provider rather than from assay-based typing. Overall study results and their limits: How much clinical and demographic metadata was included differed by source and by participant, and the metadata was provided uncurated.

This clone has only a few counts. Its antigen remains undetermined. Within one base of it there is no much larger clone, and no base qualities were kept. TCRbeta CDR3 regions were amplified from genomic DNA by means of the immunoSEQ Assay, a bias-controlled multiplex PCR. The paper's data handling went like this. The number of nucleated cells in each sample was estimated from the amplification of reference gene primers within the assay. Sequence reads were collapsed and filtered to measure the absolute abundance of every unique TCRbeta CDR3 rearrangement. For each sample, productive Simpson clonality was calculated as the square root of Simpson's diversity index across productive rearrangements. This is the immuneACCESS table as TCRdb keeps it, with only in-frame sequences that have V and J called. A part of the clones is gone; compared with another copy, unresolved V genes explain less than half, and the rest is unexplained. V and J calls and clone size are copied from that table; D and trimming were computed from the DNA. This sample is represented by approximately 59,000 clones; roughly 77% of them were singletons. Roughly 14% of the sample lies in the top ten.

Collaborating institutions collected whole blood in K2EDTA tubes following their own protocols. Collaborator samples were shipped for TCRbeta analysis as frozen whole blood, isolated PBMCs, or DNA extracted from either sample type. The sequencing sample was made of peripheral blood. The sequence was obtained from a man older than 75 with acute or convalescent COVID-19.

The nucleotide sequence is given as TGTGCCAGCACCATCTCCCGGGACAGGGGAGAGACCCAGTACTTC. The resulting protein is CASTISRDRGETQYF. The sequence is built from TRBV6-6 and TRBJ2-5, with 10 bases in between that match TRBD1. CDR1 and CDR2 are read off the germline V gene (reference sequence) as MNHNY and SVGAGI. The CDR3 spans 15 residues, from the cysteine through the phenylalanine. Only the CDR3 portion is preserved as DNA: 45 bases, with reading frame beginning at the first base. V is pruned by 7 bases and J by 4 bases, leaving 9 bases of the junction without a gene match.